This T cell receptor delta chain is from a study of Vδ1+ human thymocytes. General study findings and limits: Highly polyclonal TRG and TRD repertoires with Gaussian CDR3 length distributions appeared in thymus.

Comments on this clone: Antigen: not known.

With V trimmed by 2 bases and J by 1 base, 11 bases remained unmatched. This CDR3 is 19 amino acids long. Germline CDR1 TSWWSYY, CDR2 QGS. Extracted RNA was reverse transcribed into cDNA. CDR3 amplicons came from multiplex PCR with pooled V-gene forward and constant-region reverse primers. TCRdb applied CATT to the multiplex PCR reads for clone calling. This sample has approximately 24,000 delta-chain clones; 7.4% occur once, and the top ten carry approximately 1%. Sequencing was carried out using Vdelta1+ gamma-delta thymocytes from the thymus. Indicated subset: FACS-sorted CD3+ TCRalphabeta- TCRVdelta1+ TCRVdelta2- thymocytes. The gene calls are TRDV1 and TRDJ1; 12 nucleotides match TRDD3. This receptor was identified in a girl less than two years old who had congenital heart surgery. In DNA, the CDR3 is TGTGCTCTTGGGGAATCTTCCTACCTGGGGGATACGAGCACCGATAAACTCATCTTT. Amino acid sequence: CALGESSYLGDTSTDKLIF.